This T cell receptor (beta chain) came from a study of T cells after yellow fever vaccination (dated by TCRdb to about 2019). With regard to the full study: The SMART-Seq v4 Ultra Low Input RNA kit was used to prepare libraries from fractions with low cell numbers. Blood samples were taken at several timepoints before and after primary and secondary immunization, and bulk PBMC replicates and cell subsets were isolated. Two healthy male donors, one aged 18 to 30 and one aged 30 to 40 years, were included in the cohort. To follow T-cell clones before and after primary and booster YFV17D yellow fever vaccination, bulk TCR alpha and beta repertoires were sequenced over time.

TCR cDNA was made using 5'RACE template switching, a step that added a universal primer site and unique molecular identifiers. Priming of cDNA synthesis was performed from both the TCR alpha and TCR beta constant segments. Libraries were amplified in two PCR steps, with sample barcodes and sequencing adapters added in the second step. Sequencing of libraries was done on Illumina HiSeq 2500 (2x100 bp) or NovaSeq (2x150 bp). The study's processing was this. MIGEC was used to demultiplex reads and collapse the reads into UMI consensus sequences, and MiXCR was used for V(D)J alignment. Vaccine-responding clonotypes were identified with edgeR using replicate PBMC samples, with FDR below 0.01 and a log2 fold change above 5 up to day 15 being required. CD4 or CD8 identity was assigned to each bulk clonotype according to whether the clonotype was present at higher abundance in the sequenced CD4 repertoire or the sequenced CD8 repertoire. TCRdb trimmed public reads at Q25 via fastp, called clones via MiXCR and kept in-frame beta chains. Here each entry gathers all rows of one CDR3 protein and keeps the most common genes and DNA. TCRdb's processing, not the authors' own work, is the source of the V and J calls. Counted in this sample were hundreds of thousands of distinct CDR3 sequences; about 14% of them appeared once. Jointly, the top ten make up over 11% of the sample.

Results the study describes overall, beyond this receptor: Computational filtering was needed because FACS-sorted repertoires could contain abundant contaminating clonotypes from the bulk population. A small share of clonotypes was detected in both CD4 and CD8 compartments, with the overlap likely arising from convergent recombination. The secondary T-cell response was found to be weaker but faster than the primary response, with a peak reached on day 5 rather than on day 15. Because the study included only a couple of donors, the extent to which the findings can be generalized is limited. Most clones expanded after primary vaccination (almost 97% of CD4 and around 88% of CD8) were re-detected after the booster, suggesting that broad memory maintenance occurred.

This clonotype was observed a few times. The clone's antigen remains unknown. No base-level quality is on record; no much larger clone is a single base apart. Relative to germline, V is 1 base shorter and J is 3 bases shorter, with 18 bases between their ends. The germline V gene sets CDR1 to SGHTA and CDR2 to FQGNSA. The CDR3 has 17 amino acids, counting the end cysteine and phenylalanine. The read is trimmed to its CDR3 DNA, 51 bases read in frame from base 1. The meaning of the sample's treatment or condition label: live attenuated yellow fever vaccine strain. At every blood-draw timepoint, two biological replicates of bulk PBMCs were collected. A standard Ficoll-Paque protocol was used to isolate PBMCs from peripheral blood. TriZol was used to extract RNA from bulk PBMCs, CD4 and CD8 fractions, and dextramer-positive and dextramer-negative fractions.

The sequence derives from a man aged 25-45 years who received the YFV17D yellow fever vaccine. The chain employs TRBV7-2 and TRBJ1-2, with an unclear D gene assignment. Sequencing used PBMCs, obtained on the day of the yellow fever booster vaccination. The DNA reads TGTGCCAGCAGCTTAGTCGGACCGCGGAAGGTCGACTATGGCTACACCTTC. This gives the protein CASSLVGPRKVDYGYTF.